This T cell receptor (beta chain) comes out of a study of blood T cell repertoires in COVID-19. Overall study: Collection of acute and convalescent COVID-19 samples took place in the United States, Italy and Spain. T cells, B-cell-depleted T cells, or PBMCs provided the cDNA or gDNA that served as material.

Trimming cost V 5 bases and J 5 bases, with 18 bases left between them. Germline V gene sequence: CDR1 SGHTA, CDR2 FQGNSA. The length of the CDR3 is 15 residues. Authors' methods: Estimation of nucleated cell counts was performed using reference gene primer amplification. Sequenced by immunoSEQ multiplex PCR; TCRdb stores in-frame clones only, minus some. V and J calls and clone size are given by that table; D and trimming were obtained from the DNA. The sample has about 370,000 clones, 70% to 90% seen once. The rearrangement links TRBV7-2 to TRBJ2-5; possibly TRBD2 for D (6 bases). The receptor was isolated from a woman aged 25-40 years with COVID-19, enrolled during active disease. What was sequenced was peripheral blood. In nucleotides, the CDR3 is TGTGCCAGCAGCCCCCAGGGACTGGCGACGGAGACCCAGTACTTC. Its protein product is CASSPQGLATETQYF.